This T cell receptor beta chain was documented in a study of cytomegalovirus exposure and HLA in healthy donors (dated by TCRdb to about 2017). As for the study more broadly: An earlier analysis of roughly 610 of the donors reported approximately 260 Gb of sequence data and 117 million unique TCR beta sequences obtained from approximately 180 million T cells. Along with the roughly 670-subject first cohort, a separate validation cohort of over 90 different subjects was used. Four or five DR-DQ haplotypes were treated as single units for association and clustering because of strong linkage in the cohort. Among 398 genotyped donors of the cohort, an average of approximately 230,000 unique TCR beta nucleotide sequences were sequenced per donor, roughly 20% of them non-productive. Genome-wide SNP genotypes for about 65% of the roughly 670 donors were used in a later genetic analysis, which treated that subset as a discovery cohort. In the later analysis, no new phenotypic data were used to find candidate immune exposures; instead, reliance was placed on TCR beta sequences and their occurrence across donors. A later analysis re-examined previously published TCR beta repertoires from more than 600 donors and added high-resolution HLA genotyping to investigate patterns of TCR occurrence. The study aimed to test whether signatures of past pathogen exposure could be identified by cataloging public T cell receptors. All discovery cohort repertoires had been generated using a single sequencing platform. High-throughput TCR immunosequencing, statistical association of individual TCRs with disease status, and machine learning were combined to predict cytomegalovirus infection status. HLA typing included class I and class II loci at four-digit resolution. Using immunosequencing, the study profiled T cell repertoires from about 620 subjects and related those repertoires to cytomegalovirus serostatus. Typing coverage differed by locus: A, B, C, DRB1 and DQB1 were typed in about 620-640 donors, DQA1 in about 550, DPA1 in over 600, and DPB1 in approximately 450. An earlier analysis of 587 of the donors used high-throughput TCR beta sequencing to judge whether each TCR beta V gene segment behaved as functional or pseudogenic. Of the 300 to 450 genotyped donors, 81% fell in the genetic ancestry cluster associated with self-reported Caucasian donors. About 300 gigabases of sequencing data and tens of millions of unique TCR sequences were included in an early release covering about 620 HLA-typed donors. Donor age, sex, ethnicity and CMV serostatus were compiled alongside the repertoire data. The investigation overall reported the following: According to a later analysis, most CMV-associated TCR beta chains appeared to be HLA-restricted, and the HLA associations seemed to be driven largely by CMV exposure. When HLA alleles, especially DR and DQ, strongly co-occurred, attributing TCR associations to individual alleles was difficult. Presence/absence analyses assumed roughly uniform sequencing depth across donors, an assumption that may not hold. Over 15 rarely observed V segments, including chromosome 9 orphons, were excluded from the earlier analysis of approximately 500 of the donors because counts were too low. A later genetic analysis associated a missense DCLRE1C variant with V-gene and J-gene trimming of TCR beta chains, and an independent cohort replicated the association. Because the 87-base-pair reads could not distinguish some IMGT-functional V segments, including TRBV6-2 and TRBV6-3, those segments were excluded. According to the authors, the approach could potentially be generalized to other disease states and immunological phenotypes. A later analysis found that TCR association rates varied across HLA loci, with DRB1 alleles showing the most associated TCRs and HLA-C alleles the fewest. A group of highly shared sequence variants was considered likely to be a technical artifact of the sequencing pipeline. In this cohort, only TCR beta chains were sequenced, and detectable features were limited by the absence of alpha or paired-chain data. Correlated functional status among segregating V segments might be attributable to linkage disequilibrium, but an unknown experimental factor could not be ruled out. Cytomegalovirus status was reported to be diagnosed by the classifier with high specificity and sensitivity in both the original and validation cohorts. According to a later genetic analysis, donors in an Asian-associated ancestry cluster had fewer N-insertions in productive TCRs than the roughly 670-donor mean. Most TCR sequences were observed very rarely across donors, whereas some public TCRs were present in many individuals. A total of some 180 TCR beta chains were listed by the study as associated with cytomegalovirus. According to a later analysis, parvovirus B19, influenza, CMV and Epstein-Barr virus appeared linked to several top co-occurrence clusters. Because HLA typing was unavailable for some donors at each locus, only the typed subset was used in association tests. At a false discovery rate of 0.05, a later analysis linked about 16,000 TCR beta sequences to specific HLA alleles. An earlier analysis of approximately 600 of the donors showed that most TCR beta V segments appeared in productive rearrangements either about 87% or about 30% of the time, which broadly matched IMGT annotations. A further reported finding was that TCR beta sequences accurately predicted the HLA-A and HLA-B alleles for most subjects in the first cohort. In a later analysis, HLA-associated TCR beta chains showed more clonal expansion and lower generation probabilities than non-associated chains that were equally common. For the cohort, immune exposure information was limited to CMV serostatus. In vitro tests confirmed that a few of the cytomegalovirus-associated TCR beta chains recognize cytomegalovirus antigens.

In total, 630 or so healthy bone marrow donors made up the cohort. At the time of sampling, all cohort members were nominally healthy, though unrecorded immune exposures were likely present. The donor tested CMV seropositive and was one of the 289 seropositive cohort members. A peripheral blood sample was provided by each donor, and peripheral blood mononuclear cells were used for TCR beta sequencing. Genomic DNA was extracted from the blood cell samples with the Qiagen DNeasy Blood Extraction Kit. Looking up the germline V gene yields CDR1 MNHNS and CDR2 SASEGT. At the junction V is shortened by 4 bases and J by 10 bases, with 10 bases in between. The CDR3 goes from the cysteine to the phenylalanine over 11 residues. Only CDR3 DNA is held: 33 bases, read in frame from base 1. Worth noting for this clone: The antigen this receptor binds is unknown. No base-level quality is on record; no much larger clone is a single base apart.

Library method: the immunoSEQ multiplex PCR assay. The multiplex PCR relied on a mix of 60 forward primers for TCR Vbeta segments and 13 reverse primers for TCR Jbeta segments. Amplification of the CDR3 region of rearranged TCR beta genes was performed with a multiplex PCR assay on genomic DNA. The amplified TCR beta libraries were sequenced on the Illumina HiSeq System as 87-base-pair reads. The paper's processing steps were these. A later analysis counted some 74 million unique TCR beta chains across the 500 to 850 repertoires, and some 11 million of these chains were shared by at least two donors. To remove PCR and sequencing errors, raw reads were error-corrected and collapsed into unique sequences using a nearest-neighbor algorithm that merged closely related sequences. V, D and J gene segments were assigned by aligning CDR3 sequences to IMGT reference sequences. Each retained sequence needed at least a six-nucleotide match to both a V gene segment and a J gene segment. A rearrangement counted as productive if the CDR3 had no stop codons and remained in frame with V and J, and every other rearrangement counted as non-productive. Following IMGT convention, CDR3 was defined as the stretch from the second conserved V-encoded cysteine up to the conserved J-encoded phenylalanine. The earlier analysis of about 530 of the donors excluded any sequence lacking an unambiguous match to a single V gene segment. An earlier analysis of fewer than 650 of the donors classified V segments as functional when productive rearrangements were above 56.7% and as segregating when the standard deviation between donors was above 5%. A statistical classification framework was built for diagnosing cytomegalovirus status from the catalog of TCR beta chain sequences. A later analysis assigned V and J genes by comparing TCR nucleotide sequences with IMGT/GENE-DB human TR gene sequences. The TCRdist pipeline was used in a later analysis to assign CDR3 sequences and most-parsimonious VDJ recombination scenarios. In a later analysis, each TCR beta chain was defined by its CDR3 amino acid sequence together with its V-gene family, and reads without a unique V-gene family were excluded. A later analysis removed several hundred highly shared, low-generation-probability nucleotide sequences to deal with suspected cross-contamination and a sequencing artifact. In a later analysis, a clonal expansion index was calculated for each public chain from normalized within-repertoire ranks of inferred template counts. In a later analysis, generation probabilities were computed using a VDJ recombination model fitted to out-of-frame rearrangements, and the results were checked against IGoR. A later analysis scored TCR-TCR, TCR-HLA and TCR-CMV co-occurrence with hypergeometric tests, applying a repertoire-size bias correction to TCR pairs. In a later analysis, false discovery rates were estimated by permuting HLA or CMV assignments 20 times. A later analysis grouped co-occurring TCRs with DBSCAN, adding TCRdist sequence similarity when clustering within HLA-allele-positive subsets. Repertoires with fewer than 30,000 or more than 120,000 public chains were left out of co-occurrence clustering, as were a handful of repertoires with anomalous nucleotide sharing. This immuneACCESS table, as held by TCRdb, lists in-frame sequences with V and J called but not all clones. Of the missing ones, under half trace to an unresolved V gene in checked studies; the others have no known cause. V, J and clone size were drawn from that table, and D and trimming were deduced from the DNA. Across this sample there are about 160,000 clones, with just under 80% seen only once. 5.5% to 7.5% of the sample is taken by the ten largest.

The TCR originated in a middle-aged woman in good health and CMV-seropositive. The rearranged chain carries TRBV6-1 and TRBJ1-1; a tentative D match to TRBD1 spans 5 bases. The sequencing input was PBMCs. CDR3 sequence: CASSAAGPAFF. The bases read TGTGCCAGCAGTGCCGCAGGGCCAGCTTTCTTT.